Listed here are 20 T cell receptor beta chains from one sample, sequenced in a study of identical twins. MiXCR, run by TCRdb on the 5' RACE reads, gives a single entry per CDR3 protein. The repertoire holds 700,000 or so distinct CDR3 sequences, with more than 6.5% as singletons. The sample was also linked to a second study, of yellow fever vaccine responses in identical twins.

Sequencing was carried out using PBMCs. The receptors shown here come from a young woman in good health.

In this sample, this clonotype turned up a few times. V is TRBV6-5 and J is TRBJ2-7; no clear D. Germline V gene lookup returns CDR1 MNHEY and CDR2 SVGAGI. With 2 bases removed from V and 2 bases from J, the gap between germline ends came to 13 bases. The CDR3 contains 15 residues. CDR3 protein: CASSYGGGNTYEQYF. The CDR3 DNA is TGTGCCAGCAGTTACGGTGGCGGAAATACCTACGAGCAGTACTTC.

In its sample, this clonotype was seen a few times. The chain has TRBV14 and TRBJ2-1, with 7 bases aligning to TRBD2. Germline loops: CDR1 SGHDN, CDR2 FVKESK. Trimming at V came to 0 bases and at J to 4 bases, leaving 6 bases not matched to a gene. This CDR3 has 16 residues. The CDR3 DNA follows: TGTGCCAGCAGCCAAGAGGGGGACTACCCTTACAATGAGCAGTTCTTC. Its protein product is CASSQEGDYPYNEQFF.

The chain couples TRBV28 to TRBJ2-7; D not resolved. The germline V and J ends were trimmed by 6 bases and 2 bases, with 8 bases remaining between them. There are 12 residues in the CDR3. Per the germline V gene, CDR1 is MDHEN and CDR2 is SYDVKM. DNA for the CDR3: TGTGCCAGCAGACACCCTCCCTACGAGCAGTACTTC. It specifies CASRHPPYEQYF.

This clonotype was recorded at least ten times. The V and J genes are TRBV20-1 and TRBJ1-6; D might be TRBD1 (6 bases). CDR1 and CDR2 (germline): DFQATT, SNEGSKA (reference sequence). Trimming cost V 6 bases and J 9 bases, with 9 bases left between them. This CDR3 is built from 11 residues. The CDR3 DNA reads TGCAGTGCACAGGGCGCTTCACCCCTCCACTTT. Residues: CSAQGASPLHF.

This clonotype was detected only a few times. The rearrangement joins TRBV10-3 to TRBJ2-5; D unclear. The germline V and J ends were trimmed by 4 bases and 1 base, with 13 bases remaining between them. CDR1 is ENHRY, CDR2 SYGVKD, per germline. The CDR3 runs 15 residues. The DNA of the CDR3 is TGTGCCATCAGTGTTCAGCCACCTATCCAAGAGACCCAGTACTTC. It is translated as CAISVQPPIQETQYF.

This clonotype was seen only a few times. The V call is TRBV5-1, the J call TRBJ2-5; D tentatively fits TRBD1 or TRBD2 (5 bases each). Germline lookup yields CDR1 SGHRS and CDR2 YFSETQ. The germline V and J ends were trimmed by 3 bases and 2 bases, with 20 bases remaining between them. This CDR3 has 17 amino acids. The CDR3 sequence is CASSSGRSLSPQETQYF. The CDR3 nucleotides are TGCGCCAGCAGCTCGGGACGATCACTATCCCCACAAGAGACCCAGTACTTC. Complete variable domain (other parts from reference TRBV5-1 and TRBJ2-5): KAGVTQTPRYLIKTRGQQVTLSCSPISGHRSVSWYQQTPGQGLQFLFEYFSETQRNKGNFPGRFSGRQFSNSRSEMNVSTLELGDSALYLCASSSGRSLSPQETQYFGPGTRLLVL.

CDR3 DNA: TGTGCCAGCAGTGAATGGACAGGCCCTACGCAGTATTTT. The encoded protein is CASSEWTGPTQYF. The rearrangement joins TRBV25-1 to TRBJ2-3; 7 bases are shared with TRBD1. CDR1 is MGHDK, CDR2 SYGVNS, per germline. The CDR3 is made up of 13 amino acids. V dropped 1 base and J dropped 8; count of bases not matched to a gene: 3.

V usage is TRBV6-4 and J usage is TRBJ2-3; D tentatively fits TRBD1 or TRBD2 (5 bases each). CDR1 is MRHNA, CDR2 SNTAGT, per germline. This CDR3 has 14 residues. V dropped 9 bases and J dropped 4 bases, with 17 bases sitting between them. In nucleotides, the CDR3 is TGTGCCAGTGCCCTTGAGGGGCAAGCAGATACGCAGTATTTT. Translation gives CASALEGQADTQYF.

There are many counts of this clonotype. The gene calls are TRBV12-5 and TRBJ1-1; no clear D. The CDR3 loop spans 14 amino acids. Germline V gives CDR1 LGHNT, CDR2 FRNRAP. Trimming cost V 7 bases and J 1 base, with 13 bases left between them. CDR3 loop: CASATNRQNTEAFF. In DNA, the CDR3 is TGTGCTAGTGCCACGAACAGACAGAACACTGAAGCTTTCTTT.

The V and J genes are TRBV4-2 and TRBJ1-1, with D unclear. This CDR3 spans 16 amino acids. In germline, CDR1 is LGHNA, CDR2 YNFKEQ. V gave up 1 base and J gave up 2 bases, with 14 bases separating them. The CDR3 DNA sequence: TGTGCCAGCAGCCAAGGGTGGAGCGGCGGTAACACTGAAGCTTTCTTT. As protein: CASSQGWSGGNTEAFF.

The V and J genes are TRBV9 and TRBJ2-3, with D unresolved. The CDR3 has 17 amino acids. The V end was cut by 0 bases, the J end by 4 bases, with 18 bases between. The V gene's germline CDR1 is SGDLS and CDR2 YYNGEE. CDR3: CASSVEMGSLVSDTQYF. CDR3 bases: TGTGCCAGCAGCGTAGAGATGGGTAGTCTGGTGTCAGATACGCAGTATTTT.

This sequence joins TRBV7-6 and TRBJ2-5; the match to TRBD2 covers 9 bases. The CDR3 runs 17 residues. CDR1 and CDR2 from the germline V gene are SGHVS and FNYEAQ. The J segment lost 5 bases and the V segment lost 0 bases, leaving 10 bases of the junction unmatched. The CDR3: CASSLAGTSRSSETQYF. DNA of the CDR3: TGTGCCAGCAGCTTAGCGGGGACTAGCCGGAGTTCGGAGACCCAGTACTTC.

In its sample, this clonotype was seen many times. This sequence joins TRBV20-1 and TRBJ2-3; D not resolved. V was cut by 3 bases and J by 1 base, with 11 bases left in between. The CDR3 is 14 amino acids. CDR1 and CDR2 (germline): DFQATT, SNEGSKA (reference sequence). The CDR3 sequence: CSARVFSGTDTQYF. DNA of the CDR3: TGCAGTGCTAGGGTATTCAGCGGCACAGATACGCAGTATTTT.

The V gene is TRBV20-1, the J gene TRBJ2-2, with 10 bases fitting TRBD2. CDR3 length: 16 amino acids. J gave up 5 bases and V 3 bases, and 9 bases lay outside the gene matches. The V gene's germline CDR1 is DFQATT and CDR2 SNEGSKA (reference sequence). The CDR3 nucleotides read TGCAGTGCTAGCTCTAGCGGGAGCCCGGGGACCGGGGAGCTGTTTTTT. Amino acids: CSASSSGSPGTGELFF.

Here the CDR3 DNA reads TGTGCCAGTAGAGGGACAGGAGTCTACAATGAGCAGTTCTTC. This gives the protein CASRGTGVYNEQFF. This chain links TRBV19 with TRBJ2-1; 8 bases map to TRBD1. The CDR3 runs 14 residues. Germline-derived CDR1 and CDR2 are LNHDA and SQIVND (reference sequence). Trimming at V came to 6 bases and at J to 3 bases, leaving 4 bases not matched to a gene. The full variable domain, its missing parts supplied by reference TRBV19 and TRBJ2-1, is DGGITQSPKYLFRKEGQNVTLSCEQNLNHDAMYWYRQDPGQGLRLIYYSQIVNDFQKGDIAEGYSVSREKKESFPLTVTSAQKNPTAFYLCASRGTGVYNEQFFGPGTRLTVL.

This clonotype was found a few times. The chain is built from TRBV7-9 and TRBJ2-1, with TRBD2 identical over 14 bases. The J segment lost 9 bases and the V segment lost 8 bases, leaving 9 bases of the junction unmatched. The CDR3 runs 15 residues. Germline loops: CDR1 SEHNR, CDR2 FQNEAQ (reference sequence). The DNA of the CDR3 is TGTGCCAGCGGAACCCGGACTAGCGGGAGGAGTGAGCAGTTCTTC. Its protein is CASGTRTSGRSEQFF. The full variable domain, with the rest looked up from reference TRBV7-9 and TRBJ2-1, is DTGVSQNPRHKITKRGQNVTFRCDPISEHNRLYWYRQTLGQGPEFLTYFQNEAQLEKSRLLSDRFSAERPKGSFSTLEIQRTEQGDSAMYLCASGTRTSGRSEQFFGPGTRLTVL.

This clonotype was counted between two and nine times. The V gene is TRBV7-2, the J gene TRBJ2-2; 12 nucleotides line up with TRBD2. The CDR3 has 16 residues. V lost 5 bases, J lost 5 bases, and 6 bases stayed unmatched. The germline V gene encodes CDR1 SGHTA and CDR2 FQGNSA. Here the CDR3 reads CASSPLAGGLTGELFF. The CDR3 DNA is TGTGCCAGCAGCCCTCTAGCGGGAGGGCTTACCGGGGAGCTGTTTTTT.

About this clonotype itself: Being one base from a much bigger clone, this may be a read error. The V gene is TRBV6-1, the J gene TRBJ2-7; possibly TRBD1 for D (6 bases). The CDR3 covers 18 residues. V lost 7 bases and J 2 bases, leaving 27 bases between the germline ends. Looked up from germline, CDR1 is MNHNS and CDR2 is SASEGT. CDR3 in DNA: TGTGCCAGCAACCCGGGACACGGGGCAACATTCACCACCTACGAGCAGTACTTC. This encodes CASNPGHGATFTTYEQYF.

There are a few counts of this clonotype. For the CDR3, the DNA is TGCGCCAGCAGCACCCGACTAGCCGATTACAATGAGCAGTTCTTC. It is translated as CASSTRLADYNEQFF. This chain uses TRBV4-1 with TRBJ2-1; TRBD2 aligns across 7 bases. V gave up 5 bases and J gave up 4 bases; unmatched junction bases: 8. The CDR3 loop spans 15 amino acids. Germline-derived CDR1 and CDR2 are MGHRA and YSYEKL.

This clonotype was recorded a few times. The CDR3 here is CASSYRQGNEQFF. CDR3 DNA: TGTGCCAGCAGCTACCGACAGGGCAATGAGCAGTTCTTC. J is TRBJ2-1 and V is TRBV5-6; 7 bases line up with TRBD1. CDR3 length equals 13 residues. V trimming: 3 bases; J trimming: 6 bases; junction bases outside the gene matches: 3. Germline loops: CDR1 SGHDT, CDR2 YYEEEE.